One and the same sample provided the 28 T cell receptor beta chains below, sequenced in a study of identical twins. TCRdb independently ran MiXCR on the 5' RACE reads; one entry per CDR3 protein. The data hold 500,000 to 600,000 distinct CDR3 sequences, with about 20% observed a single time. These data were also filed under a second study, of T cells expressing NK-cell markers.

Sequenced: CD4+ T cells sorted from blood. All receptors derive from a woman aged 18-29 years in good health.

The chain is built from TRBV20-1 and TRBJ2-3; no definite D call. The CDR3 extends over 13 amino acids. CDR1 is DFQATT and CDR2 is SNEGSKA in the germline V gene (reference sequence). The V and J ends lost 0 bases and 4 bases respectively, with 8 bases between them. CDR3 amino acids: CSARDYGADTQYF. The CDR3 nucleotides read TGCAGTGCTAGAGATTACGGCGCAGATACGCAGTATTTT.

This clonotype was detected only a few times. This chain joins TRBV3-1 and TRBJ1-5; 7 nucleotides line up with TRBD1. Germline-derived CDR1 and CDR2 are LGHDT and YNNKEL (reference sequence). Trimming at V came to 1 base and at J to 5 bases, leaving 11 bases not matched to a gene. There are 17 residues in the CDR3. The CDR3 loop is CASSQVPASRGHQPQHF. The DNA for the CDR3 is TGTGCCAGCAGCCAAGTCCCCGCATCGAGGGGGCATCAGCCCCAGCATTTT.

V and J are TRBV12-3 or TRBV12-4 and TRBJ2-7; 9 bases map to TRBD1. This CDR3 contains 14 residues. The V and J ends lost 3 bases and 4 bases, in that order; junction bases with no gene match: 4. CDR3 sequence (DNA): TGTGCCAGCAGTTTCACAGGGGGCGCTTACGAGCAGTACTTC. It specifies CASSFTGGAYEQYF.

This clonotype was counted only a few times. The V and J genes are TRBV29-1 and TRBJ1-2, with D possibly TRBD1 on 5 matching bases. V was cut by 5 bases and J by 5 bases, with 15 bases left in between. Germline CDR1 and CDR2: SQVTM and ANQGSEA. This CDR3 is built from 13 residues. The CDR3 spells CSVLLGLRYGYTF. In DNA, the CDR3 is TGCAGCGTTCTCTTGGGGCTTCGGTATGGCTACACCTTC.

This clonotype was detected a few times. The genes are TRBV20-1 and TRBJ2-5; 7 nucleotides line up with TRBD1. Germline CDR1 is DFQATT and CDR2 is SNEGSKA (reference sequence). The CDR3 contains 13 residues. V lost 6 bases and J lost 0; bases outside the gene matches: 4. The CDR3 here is CSAVGQDQETQYF. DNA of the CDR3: TGCAGTGCGGTAGGACAGGACCAAGAGACCCAGTACTTC.

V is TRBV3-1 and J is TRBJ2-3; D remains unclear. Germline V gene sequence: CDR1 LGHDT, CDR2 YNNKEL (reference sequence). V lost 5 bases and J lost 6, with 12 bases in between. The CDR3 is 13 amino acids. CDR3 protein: CASSFRWADTQYF. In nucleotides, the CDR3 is TGTGCCAGCAGCTTTAGGTGGGCGGATACGCAGTATTTT.

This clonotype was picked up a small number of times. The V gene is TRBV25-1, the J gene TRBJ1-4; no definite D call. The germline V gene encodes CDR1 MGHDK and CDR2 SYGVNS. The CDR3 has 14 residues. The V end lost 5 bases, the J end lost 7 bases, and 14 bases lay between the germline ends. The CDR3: CASSRSPKGEKLFF. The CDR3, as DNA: TGTGCCAGCAGTCGCAGCCCTAAGGGTGAAAAACTGTTTTTT.

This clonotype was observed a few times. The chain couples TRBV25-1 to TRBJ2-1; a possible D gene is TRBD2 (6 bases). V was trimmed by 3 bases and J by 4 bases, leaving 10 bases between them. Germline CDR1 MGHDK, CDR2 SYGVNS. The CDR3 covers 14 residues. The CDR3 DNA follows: TGTGCCAGCAGTGAGGGGCGGGATTACAATGAGCAGTTCTTC. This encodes CASSEGRDYNEQFF.

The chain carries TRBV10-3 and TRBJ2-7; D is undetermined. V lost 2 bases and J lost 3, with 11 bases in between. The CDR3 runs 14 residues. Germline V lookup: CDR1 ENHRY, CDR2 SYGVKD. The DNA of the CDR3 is TGTGCCATCAGTGAGGACCTAAGAGTCTACGAGCAGTACTTC. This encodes CAISEDLRVYEQYF.

For the CDR3, the DNA is TGTGCCAGCAGCGCTGAGGACAGAGTTGGGGAGCAGTACTTC. Protein product: CASSAEDRVGEQYF. The J gene is TRBJ2-7, the V gene TRBV9; D is possibly TRBD1 (6 bases). The CDR3 is made up of 14 amino acids. CDR1 is SGDLS, CDR2 YYNGEE, per germline. Between the trimmed V and J ends, which lost 3 bases and 7 bases, there was a span of 17 bases. The full variable domain, rest sourced from reference TRBV9 and TRBJ2-7, is DSGVTQTPKHLITATGQRVTLRCSPRSGDLSVYWYQQSLDQGLQFLIQYYNGEERAKGNILERFSAQQFPDLHSELNLSSLELGDSALYFCASSAEDRVGEQYFGPGTRLTVT.

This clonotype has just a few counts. In nucleotides, the CDR3 is TGTGCCAGCAGCCATCGACTAGCGGGGAGGGGCACAGATACGCAGTATTTT. Protein: CASSHRLAGRGTDTQYF. The chain employs TRBV3-1 and TRBJ2-3, with 11 bases identical to TRBD2. The CDR3 consists of 17 residues. Unmatched junction bases numbered 6, after V lost 3 bases and J lost 1 base. Germline V gene lookup returns CDR1 LGHDT and CDR2 YNNKEL (reference sequence).

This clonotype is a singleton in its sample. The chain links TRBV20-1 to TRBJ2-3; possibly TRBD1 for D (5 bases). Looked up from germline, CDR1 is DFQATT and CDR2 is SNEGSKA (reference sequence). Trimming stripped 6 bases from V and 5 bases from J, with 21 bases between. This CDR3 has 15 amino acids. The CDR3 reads CSARLGQGYLDTQYF. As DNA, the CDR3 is TGCAGTGCAAGACTGGGGCAGGGCTATTTAGATACGCAGTATTTT.

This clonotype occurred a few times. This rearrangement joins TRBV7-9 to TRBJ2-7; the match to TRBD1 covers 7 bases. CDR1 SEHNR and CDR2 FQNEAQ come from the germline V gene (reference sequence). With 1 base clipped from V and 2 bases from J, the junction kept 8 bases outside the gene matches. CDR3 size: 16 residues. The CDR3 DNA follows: TGTGCCAGCAGCTTAGGAATGGCAGGGGGACCCTACGAGCAGTACTTC. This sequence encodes CASSLGMAGGPYEQYF.

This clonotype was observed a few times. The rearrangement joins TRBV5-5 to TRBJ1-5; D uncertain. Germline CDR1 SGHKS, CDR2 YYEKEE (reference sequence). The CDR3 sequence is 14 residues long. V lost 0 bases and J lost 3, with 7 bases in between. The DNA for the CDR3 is TGTGCCAGCAGCTTGGATCGGGTCAATCAGCCCCAGCATTTT. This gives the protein CASSLDRVNQPQHF.

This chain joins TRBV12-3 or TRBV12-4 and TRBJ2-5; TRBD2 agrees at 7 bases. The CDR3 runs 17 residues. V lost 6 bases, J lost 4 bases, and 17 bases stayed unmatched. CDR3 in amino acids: CASSTHRRTSRGETQYF. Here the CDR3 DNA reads TGTGCCAGCAGCACACACCGCCGGACTAGTAGGGGAGAGACCCAGTACTTC.

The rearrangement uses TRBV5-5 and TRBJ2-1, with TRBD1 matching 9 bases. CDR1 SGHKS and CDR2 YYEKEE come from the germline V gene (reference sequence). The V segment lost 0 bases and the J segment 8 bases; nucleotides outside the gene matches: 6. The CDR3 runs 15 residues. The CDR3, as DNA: TGTGCCAGCAGCTTGGAGGGACAGGGCATGTATGAGCAGTTCTTC. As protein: CASSLEGQGMYEQFF.

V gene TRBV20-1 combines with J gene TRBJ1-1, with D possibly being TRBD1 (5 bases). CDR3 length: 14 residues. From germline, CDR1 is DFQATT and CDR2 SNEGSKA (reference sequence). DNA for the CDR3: TGCACTGTAAGAACAGGACATATGAACACTGAAGCTTTCTTT. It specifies CTVRTGHMNTEAFF.

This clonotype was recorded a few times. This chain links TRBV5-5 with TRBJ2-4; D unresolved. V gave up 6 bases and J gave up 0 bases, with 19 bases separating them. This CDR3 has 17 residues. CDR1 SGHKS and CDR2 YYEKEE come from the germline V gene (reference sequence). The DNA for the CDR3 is TGTGCCAGCATCAACGAGGATCGCTCGCTAGCCAAAAACATTCAGTACTTC. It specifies CASINEDRSLAKNIQYF.

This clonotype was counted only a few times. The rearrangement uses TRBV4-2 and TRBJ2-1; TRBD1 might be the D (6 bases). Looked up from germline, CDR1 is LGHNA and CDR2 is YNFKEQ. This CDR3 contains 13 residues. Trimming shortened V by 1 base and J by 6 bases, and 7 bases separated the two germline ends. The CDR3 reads CASSQGGRNEQFF. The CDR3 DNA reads TGTGCCAGCAGCCAAGGGGGGCGCAATGAGCAGTTCTTC.

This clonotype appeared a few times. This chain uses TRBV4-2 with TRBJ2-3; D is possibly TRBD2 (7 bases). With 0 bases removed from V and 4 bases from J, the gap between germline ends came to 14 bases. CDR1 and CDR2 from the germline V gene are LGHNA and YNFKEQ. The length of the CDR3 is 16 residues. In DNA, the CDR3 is TGTGCCAGCAGCCAAGAAGGGGGAGCGGGGCCAGATACGCAGTATTTT. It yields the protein CASSQEGGAGPDTQYF.

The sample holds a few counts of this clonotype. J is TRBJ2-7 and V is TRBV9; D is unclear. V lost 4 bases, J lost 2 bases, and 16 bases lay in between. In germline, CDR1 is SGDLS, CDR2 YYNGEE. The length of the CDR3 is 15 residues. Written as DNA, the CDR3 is TGTGCCAGCAGCCCGCTGGCGGAACCGCCCTACGAGCAGTACTTC. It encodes CASSPLAEPPYEQYF.

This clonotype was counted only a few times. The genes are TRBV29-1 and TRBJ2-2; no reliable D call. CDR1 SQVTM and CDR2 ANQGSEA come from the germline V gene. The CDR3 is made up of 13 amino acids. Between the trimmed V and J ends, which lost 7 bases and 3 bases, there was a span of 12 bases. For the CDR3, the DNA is TGCAGCGCTACAGCAGTTGACACCGGGGAGCTGTTTTTT. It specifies CSATAVDTGELFF.

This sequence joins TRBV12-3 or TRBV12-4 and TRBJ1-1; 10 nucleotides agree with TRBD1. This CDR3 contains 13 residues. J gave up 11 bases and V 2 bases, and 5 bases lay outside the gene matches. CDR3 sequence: CASSLRQGAGAFF. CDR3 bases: TGTGCCAGCAGTTTAAGACAGGGGGCCGGGGCTTTCTTT.

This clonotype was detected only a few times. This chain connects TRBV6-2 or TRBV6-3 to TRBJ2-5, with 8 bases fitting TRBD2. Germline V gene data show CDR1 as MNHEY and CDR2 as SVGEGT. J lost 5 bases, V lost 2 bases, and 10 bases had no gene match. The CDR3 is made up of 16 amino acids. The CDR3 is CASSYGISGSTETQYF. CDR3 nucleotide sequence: TGTGCCAGCAGTTACGGGATAAGCGGGAGTACGGAGACCCAGTACTTC.

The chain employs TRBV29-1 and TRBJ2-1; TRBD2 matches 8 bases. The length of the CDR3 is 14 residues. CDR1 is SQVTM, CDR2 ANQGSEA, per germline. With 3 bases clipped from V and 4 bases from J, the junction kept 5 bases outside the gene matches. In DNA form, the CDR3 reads TGCAGCGTTGACGGGAGGGCCGGGTACAATGAGCAGTTCTTC. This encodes CSVDGRAGYNEQFF.

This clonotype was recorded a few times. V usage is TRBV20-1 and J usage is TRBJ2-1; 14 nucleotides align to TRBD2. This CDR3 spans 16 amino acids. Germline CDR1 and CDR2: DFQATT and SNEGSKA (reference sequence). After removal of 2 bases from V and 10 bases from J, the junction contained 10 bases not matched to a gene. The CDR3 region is CSARTPGTSGRGEQFF. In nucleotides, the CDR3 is TGCAGTGCTAGAACCCCCGGGACTAGCGGGAGAGGAGAGCAGTTCTTC.

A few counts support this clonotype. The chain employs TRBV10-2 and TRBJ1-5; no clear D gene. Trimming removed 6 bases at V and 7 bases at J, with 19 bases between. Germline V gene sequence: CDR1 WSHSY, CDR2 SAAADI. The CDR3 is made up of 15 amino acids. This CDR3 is CASRDFSSGGQPQHF. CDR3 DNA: TGCGCCAGCAGGGACTTTTCATCGGGTGGGCAGCCCCAGCATTTT.

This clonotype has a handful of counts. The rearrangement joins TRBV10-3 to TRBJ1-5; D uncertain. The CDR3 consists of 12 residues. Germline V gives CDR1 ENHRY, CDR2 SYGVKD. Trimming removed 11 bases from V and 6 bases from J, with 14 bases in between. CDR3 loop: CASCTPGQPQHF. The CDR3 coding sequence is TGTGCCTCGTGCACCCCGGGTCAGCCCCAGCATTTT.